A selection of T cell receptor beta chains follows, all from one sample in a study of blood T cells in healthy people across ages. Via MiXCR, TCRdb re-called the 5' RACE reads, giving one row per CDR3 protein. This sample yields about 1.5 million distinct CDR3 sequences, of which 35% to 45% are seen a single time; around 4% belongs to the top ten. The sample taken for sequencing was blood. The receptors shown here come from a woman younger than 30 in good health. Both conserved end residues are part of each CDR3. Fields, in order: D gene, clone size, J gene, V gene, CDR3 DNA, CDR3 protein. D genes are given only for firm matches. Expanded clones are given a class, and other clones once, few, many or no size at all.

d_gene: TRBD2
abundance: many
j_gene: TRBJ2-7
v_gene: TRBV6-2/TRBV6-3
CDR3nt: TGTGCCAGCAGTTACTCGACTAGCGGGAATAGCGAGCAGTACTTC
CDR3aa: CASSYSTSGNSEQYF

d_gene: TRBD2
abundance: -
j_gene: TRBJ2-5
v_gene: TRBV7-2
CDR3nt: TGTGCCAGCAGCTTACGCCGAGGGACTACGGATTTCCAGTACTTC
CDR3aa: CASSLRRGTTDFQYF

d_gene: -
abundance: -
j_gene: TRBJ1-6
v_gene: TRBV13
CDR3nt: TGTGCCAGCAGCCAAAAAATTGGGTCCTATAATTCACCCCTCCACTTT
CDR3aa: CASSQKIGSYNSPLHF

d_gene: TRBD2
abundance: few
j_gene: TRBJ2-4
v_gene: TRBV20-1
CDR3nt: TGCAGTGCTAGCATGCTAGCGGAAAACATTCAGTACTTC
CDR3aa: CSASMLAENIQYF

d_gene: -
abundance: few
j_gene: TRBJ2-1
v_gene: TRBV14
CDR3nt: TGTGCCAGCAGCCTCCTCGACTGGGATGAAGACAATGAGCAGTTCTTC
CDR3aa: CASSLLDWDEDNEQFF

d_gene: -
abundance: -
j_gene: TRBJ1-4
v_gene: TRBV29-1
CDR3nt: TGCAGCGTGGTTATGTCGGACCGGGAAAAACTGTTTTTT
CDR3aa: CSVVMSDREKLFF

d_gene: TRBD2
abundance: -
j_gene: TRBJ2-5
v_gene: TRBV7-2
CDR3nt: TGTGCCAGCAGCTTAGAAGTCCTAGCGGGGCGAAAAGAGACCCAGTACTTC
CDR3aa: CASSLEVLAGRKETQYF

d_gene: TRBD1
abundance: -
j_gene: TRBJ1-2
v_gene: TRBV2
CDR3nt: TGTGCCAGCAGTTCCGGACAGGGTTCTGGCTACACCTTC
CDR3aa: CASSSGQGSGYTF

d_gene: -
abundance: once
j_gene: TRBJ2-3
v_gene: TRBV28
CDR3nt: TGTGCCAGCAGTAGGATCCGGGGGACAGATACGCAGTATTTT
CDR3aa: CASSRIRGTDTQYF

d_gene: -
abundance: -
j_gene: TRBJ2-3
v_gene: TRBV7-9
CDR3nt: TGTGCCAGCAGCTTAGAGGTAGAAACAGATACGCAGTATTTT
CDR3aa: CASSLEVETDTQYF

d_gene: -
abundance: few
j_gene: TRBJ1-2
v_gene: TRBV6-5
CDR3nt: TGTGCCAGCAGTTACTCCGGGGAGGGCTACACCTTC
CDR3aa: CASSYSGEGYTF

d_gene: TRBD2
abundance: -
j_gene: TRBJ2-1
v_gene: TRBV6-4
CDR3nt: TGTGCCAGCAGTGAGCGGGGGGGCTTTTCCTACAATGAGCAGTTCTTC
CDR3aa: CASSERGGFSYNEQFF

d_gene: -
abundance: -
j_gene: TRBJ2-3
v_gene: TRBV12-3/TRBV12-4
CDR3nt: TGTGCCAGCAGTCCCCAGAGGGGCGAGGGACCCACAGATACGCAGTATTTT
CDR3aa: CASSPQRGEGPTDTQYF

d_gene: -
abundance: few
j_gene: TRBJ2-7
v_gene: TRBV20-1
CDR3nt: TGCAGTGCTAGAATTGCTCGCGAGCAGTACTTC
CDR3aa: CSARIAREQYF

d_gene: -
abundance: -
j_gene: TRBJ2-3
v_gene: TRBV29-1
CDR3nt: TGCAGCGTTGTGGCCCCGAGACGGACAGATACGCAGTATTTT
CDR3aa: CSVVAPRRTDTQYF

d_gene: -
abundance: -
j_gene: TRBJ2-7
v_gene: TRBV18
CDR3nt: TGTGCCAGCTCAGGAGGGCCCGGGACCTTCTCCTACGAGCAGTACTTC
CDR3aa: CASSGGPGTFSYEQYF

d_gene: -
abundance: -
j_gene: TRBJ2-2
v_gene: TRBV2
CDR3nt: TGTGCCATTCTTGGGAGCTCCGCGAACACCGGGGAGCTGTTTTTT
CDR3aa: CAILGSSANTGELFF

d_gene: TRBD2
abundance: -
j_gene: TRBJ2-1
v_gene: TRBV12-3/TRBV12-4
CDR3nt: TGTGCCTCCGAAAAGCGGGGGGAGTACAATGAGCGGTTCTTC
CDR3aa: CASEKRGEYNERFF

d_gene: -
abundance: few
j_gene: TRBJ1-2
v_gene: TRBV6-2/TRBV6-3
CDR3nt: TGTGCCAGCAGAACGACTCGACGTCAAGCTAACTATGGCTACACCTTC
CDR3aa: CASRTTRRQANYGYTF

d_gene: TRBD1
abundance: -
j_gene: TRBJ1-1
v_gene: TRBV30
CDR3nt: TGTGCCTGGGACAGGGGTGGGAACACTGAAGCTTTCTTT
CDR3aa: CAWDRGGNTEAFF

d_gene: -
abundance: -
j_gene: TRBJ1-1
v_gene: TRBV6-6
CDR3nt: TGTGCCAGCAGTTACTCGAGCGGGGACACTGAAGCTTTCTTT
CDR3aa: CASSYSSGDTEAFF

d_gene: -
abundance: -
j_gene: TRBJ2-2
v_gene: TRBV20-1
CDR3nt: TGCAGTGCTAGGGGGTTCACCGGGGAGCTGTTTTTT
CDR3aa: CSARGFTGELFF

d_gene: -
abundance: many
j_gene: TRBJ1-2
v_gene: TRBV29-1
CDR3nt: TGCAGCTTCACACGGGTCGAAAATTGGGCTAACTATGGCTACACCTTC
CDR3aa: CSFTRVENWANYGYTF

d_gene: -
abundance: -
j_gene: TRBJ2-1
v_gene: TRBV28
CDR3nt: TGTGCCAGCAGTGGAATGGTTAAGAAGCAGTTCTTC
CDR3aa: CASSGMVKKQFF

d_gene: -
abundance: -
j_gene: TRBJ2-1
v_gene: TRBV7-2
CDR3nt: TGTGCCAGCAGCCCGCCCCAGCGACGAACGGGGCAGCAGTTCTTC
CDR3aa: CASSPPQRRTGQQFF

d_gene: -
abundance: -
j_gene: TRBJ1-5
v_gene: TRBV6-1
CDR3nt: TGTGCCAGCACGGGGAGTTCGTATAGCAATCAGCCCCAGCATTTT
CDR3aa: CASTGSSYSNQPQHF

d_gene: -
abundance: few
j_gene: TRBJ1-2
v_gene: TRBV9
CDR3nt: TGTGCCAGCAGCGTAGGGGAACAGGACTATGGCTACACCTTC
CDR3aa: CASSVGEQDYGYTF

d_gene: TRBD1
abundance: once
j_gene: TRBJ2-7
v_gene: TRBV20-1
CDR3nt: TGCAGTGCCCCCGGACAGGGGATAGACTACGAGCAGTACTTC
CDR3aa: CSAPGQGIDYEQYF

d_gene: TRBD1
abundance: -
j_gene: TRBJ1-2
v_gene: TRBV13
CDR3nt: TGTGCCAGCAGCCGAATCTACAGGGGGCACTATGGCTACACCTTC
CDR3aa: CASSRIYRGHYGYTF

d_gene: -
abundance: -
j_gene: TRBJ1-4
v_gene: TRBV3-1
CDR3nt: TGTGCCAGCAGCCAAAGACAGCCGGGTGAAAAACTGTTTTTT
CDR3aa: CASSQRQPGEKLFF

d_gene: TRBD2
abundance: -
j_gene: TRBJ2-7
v_gene: TRBV6-2/TRBV6-3
CDR3nt: TGTGCCAGCAGTTACGGACTAGCTATAACCTACGAGCAGTACTTC
CDR3aa: CASSYGLAITYEQYF

d_gene: -
abundance: -
j_gene: TRBJ1-4
v_gene: TRBV30
CDR3nt: TGTGCCTGGAGTGGGGATAATGAAAAACTGTTTTTT
CDR3aa: CAWSGDNEKLFF

d_gene: -
abundance: few
j_gene: TRBJ1-2
v_gene: TRBV5-1
CDR3nt: TGCGCCAGCAGCTTGGATACCGGGACCGCTAAGAGAGGAGGCTACACCTTC
CDR3aa: CASSLDTGTAKRGGYTF

d_gene: TRBD2
abundance: few
j_gene: TRBJ2-3
v_gene: TRBV4-3
CDR3nt: TGCGCCAGCAGCCAAGATGGGGTTCTCGGGACTAGCTCAGATACGCAGTATTTT
CDR3aa: CASSQDGVLGTSSDTQYF

d_gene: TRBD1
abundance: -
j_gene: TRBJ1-2
v_gene: TRBV18
CDR3nt: TGTGCCAGCTCATCGGACAGGGACTATGGCTACACCTTC
CDR3aa: CASSSDRDYGYTF

d_gene: -
abundance: -
j_gene: TRBJ1-1
v_gene: TRBV7-2
CDR3nt: TGTGCCAGCAGCTTAACTAACAGGGTGGACACTGAAGCTTTCTTT
CDR3aa: CASSLTNRVDTEAFF

d_gene: -
abundance: few
j_gene: TRBJ2-5
v_gene: TRBV12-3/TRBV12-4
CDR3nt: TGTGCCAGCAGTTTAATGTGGGAGCAGTACTTC
CDR3aa: CASSLMWEQYF

d_gene: -
abundance: -
j_gene: TRBJ2-7
v_gene: TRBV20-1
CDR3nt: TGCAGTGCTAGTACTCCTGGCGGTACCTACGAGCAGTACTTC
CDR3aa: CSASTPGGTYEQYF

d_gene: -
abundance: -
j_gene: TRBJ1-2
v_gene: TRBV29-1
CDR3nt: TGCAGCGTCAGGGCCTCGGAGTTTGCTGGCTACACCTTC
CDR3aa: CSVRASEFAGYTF

d_gene: TRBD2
abundance: -
j_gene: TRBJ2-1
v_gene: TRBV6-1
CDR3nt: TGTGCCAGCAGGCTAGCCGGACTAGCGGGAGATGGGGCTAAGTATGAGCAGTTCTTC
CDR3aa: CASRLAGLAGDGAKYEQFF

d_gene: -
abundance: -
j_gene: TRBJ2-7
v_gene: TRBV2
CDR3nt: TGTGCCAGCAGTGTAGAAGCTAGCGTTGACGAGCAGTACTTC
CDR3aa: CASSVEASVDEQYF

d_gene: -
abundance: -
j_gene: TRBJ2-1
v_gene: TRBV29-1
CDR3nt: TGCAGCATCCGGGCTGGGGGATCCTACAATGAGCAGTTCTTC
CDR3aa: CSIRAGGSYNEQFF

d_gene: -
abundance: -
j_gene: TRBJ2-3
v_gene: TRBV5-1
CDR3nt: TGCGCCAGCAGCTGGACCTCAGTGTCCCTCACAGATACGCAGTATTTT
CDR3aa: CASSWTSVSLTDTQYF